One T cell receptor (beta chain) is described in this entry. The target antigen is unknown. The data originate from a study of T cells in Graves' hyperthyroidism and ophthalmopathy. The germline gives CDR1 SGHDN, CDR2 FVKESK. The CDR3 runs 15 residues. Trimming cost V 4 bases and J 0 bases, with 12 bases left between them. Amplified regions were TCR beta CDR3 sequences from RNA transcripts. Initially, a first-round RT-PCR of the TCR CDR3 employed the HTBI primer set. Each CDR3 protein is one row after TCRdb ran MiXCR on the multiplex PCR reads. The profile shows hundreds of thousands of distinct CDR3 sequences, 14% to 15% of them singletons. Notes on the study in general: Ophthalmopathy, as predicted by the model, came a median roughly 6.8 months after the prediction.

The TCR was taken from a middle-aged woman with Graves' ophthalmopathy. The chain couples TRBV14 to TRBJ2-5; D is unclear. The material sequenced was blood. Here the CDR3 DNA reads TGTGCCAGCAGCCGTGATGTGGTAAACCAAGAGACCCAGTACTTC. Translating it yields CASSRDVVNQETQYF.